This T cell receptor beta chain was profiled in a study of blood T cells in healthy people across ages. There are 16 residues in the CDR3. After removal of 6 bases from V and 3 bases from J, the junction contained 9 bases not matched to a gene. Looked up from germline, CDR1 is MNHEY and CDR2 is SVGAGI. This clonotype showed up just a few times. Primed by a sample-barcoded 5' primer and a J-beta primer mix, a second PCR proceeded for about 6 to 12 cycles. A single record per CDR3 protein comes from TCRdb applying MiXCR to the 5' RACE reads. This repertoire shows some 1.8 million distinct CDR3 sequences, roughly 43% found once; its top ten account for roughly 23%.

Source material: blood. J is TRBJ2-5 and V is TRBV6-5; TRBD2 agrees at 11 bases. This sequence originates from a human donor in good health. The chain's CDR3 is CASSPNFSGGEETQYF. The CDR3 DNA reads as TGTGCCAGCAGCCCTAATTTTAGCGGGGGGGAAGAGACCCAGTACTTC.